A selection of T cell receptor beta chains follows, all from one sample in a study of lymphopenia after photon versus proton radiotherapy. Assay used: immunoSEQ multiplex PCR; TCRdb lists only in-frame clones, some missing. The top ten clones hold approximately 2.9% of a sample with about 68,000 clones, approximately 90% of them seen once. The material was peripheral blood, obtained from a patient treated with photon-based radiotherapy. These receptors all stem from a woman aged 70-85 years with pancreatic cancer. CDR3s include the opening cysteine and the closing phenylalanine or tryptophan. Fields, in order: J gene, D gene, V gene, clone size, CDR3 protein, CDR3 DNA. The D gene is left open where the match is weak. Clone size appears in some rows only: once, few, many, or a class for an expanded clone.

TRBJ2-7	TRBD2	TRBV2	NA	CASSAGTAGGKQYF	TGTGCCAGCTCTGCCGGGACCGCGGGAGGGAAGCAGTACTTC
TRBJ2-3	NA	TRBV27	NA	CASSLSSTGTPTDTQYF	TGTGCCAGCAGTTTATCGTCAACCGGGACCCCCACAGATACGCAGTATTTT
TRBJ2-3	NA	TRBV14	NA	CASSQEGIGSRTDTQYF	TGTGCCAGCAGCCAAGAGGGGATCGGGAGTAGAACAGATACGCAGTATTTT
TRBJ2-5	TRBD1	TRBV5-4	NA	CASSLATGGRETQYF	TGTGCCAGCAGCTTGGCGACAGGGGGCCGAGAGACCCAGTACTTC
TRBJ2-2	TRBD1	TRBV2	NA	CASRQGAKSGELFF	TGTGCCAGCAGGCAGGGGGCTAAGAGCGGGGAGCTGTTTTTT
TRBJ2-6	TRBD2	TRBV7-2	NA	CASSLSGGRVLGGANVLTF	TGTGCCAGCAGCTTAAGTGGCGGGAGGGTATTAGGAGGGGCCAACGTCCTGACTTTC
TRBJ1-5	TRBD1	TRBV6-1	NA	CASSDRGGNQPQHF	TGTGCCAGCAGCGACAGGGGAGGCAATCAGCCCCAGCATTTT
TRBJ2-3	NA	TRBV7-2	NA	CASSLGREKPADTQYF	TGTGCCAGCAGCTTAGGTCGGGAAAAGCCCGCAGATACGCAGTATTTT
TRBJ2-3	TRBD2	TRBV5-6	NA	CASSLATSGISDTQYF	TGTGCCAGCAGCTTGGCGACTAGCGGCATTTCAGATACGCAGTATTTT
TRBJ2-7	NA	TRBV29-1	NA	CSVEDPYEQYF	TGCAGCGTTGAAGATCCGTACGAGCAGTACTTC
TRBJ1-6	NA	TRBV4-3	NA	CASSQEGPIIQGLHF	TGCGCCAGCAGCCAAGAAGGGCCGATAATTCAGGGCCTCCACTTT
TRBJ1-1	NA	TRBV6-5	NA	CASSYRDPNTEAFF	TGTGCCAGCAGTTATAGGGACCCGAACACTGAAGCTTTCTTT
TRBJ1-2	NA	TRBV6-5	NA	CASSYANLLYGYTF	TGTGCCAGCAGTTACGCGAACCTTCTCTATGGCTACACCTTC
TRBJ2-6	NA	TRBV7-3	NA	CASSWAGPLSGANVLTF	TGTGCCAGCAGCTGGGCAGGGCCCCTCTCTGGGGCCAACGTCCTGACTTTC
TRBJ1-2	TRBD1	TRBV5-8	NA	CASGDRGDYGYTF	TGTGCCAGCGGGGACAGGGGTGACTATGGCTACACCTTC
TRBJ2-1	TRBD1	TRBV27	NA	CASSWDRVNNEQFF	TGTGCCAGCAGCTGGGACAGGGTCAACAATGAGCAGTTCTTC
TRBJ2-7	TRBD2	TRBV5-1	NA	CASSPQLAGVGEQYF	TGCGCCAGCAGCCCACAACTAGCGGGAGTCGGCGAGCAGTACTTC
TRBJ2-3	NA	TRBV7-6	NA	CASSLEGLDTQYF	TGTGCCAGCAGCTTAGAGGGGTTAGATACGCAGTATTTT
TRBJ2-3	NA	TRBV30	NA	CAWSLLGDTQYF	TGTGCCTGGAGCCTACTAGGAGATACGCAGTATTTT
TRBJ2-1	TRBD1	TRBV5-6	once	CASSLLTGAFEQFF	TGTGCCAGCAGCTTGCTAACAGGGGCCTTTGAGCAGTTCTTC
TRBJ2-3	TRBD2	TRBV5-4	few	CASSLASAGATDTQYF	TGTGCCAGCAGCTTGGCCTCGGCGGGAGCCACAGATACGCAGTATTTT
TRBJ2-3	NA	TRBV4-2	NA	CASSQEVGGISTDTQYF	TGTGCCAGCAGCCAAGAAGTAGGCGGGATCAGCACAGATACGCAGTATTTT
TRBJ1-2	TRBD1	TRBV18	NA	CASSPTGTGGRNYGYTF	TGTGCCAGCTCACCCACCGGGACAGGGGGCCGTAACTATGGCTACACCTTC
TRBJ2-1	NA	TRBV11-2	NA	CASSLEGDLSSYNEQFF	TGTGCCAGCAGCTTAGAAGGGGACCTGAGCTCCTACAATGAGCAGTTCTTC
TRBJ2-4	TRBD1	TRBV27	NA	CASSLIGQENIQYF	TGTGCCAGCAGTTTAATAGGACAGGAAAACATTCAGTACTTC
TRBJ1-1	NA	TRBV19	NA	CASIETMNTEAFF	TGTGCCAGTATAGAGACCATGAACACTGAAGCTTTCTTT
TRBJ2-3	NA	TRBV5-1	once	CASSLETLSTDTQYF	TGCGCCAGCAGCTTGGAGACGCTTAGCACAGATACGCAGTATTTT
TRBJ2-7	NA	TRBV7-9	NA	CASSLALYEQYF	TGTGCCAGCAGCTTGGCCCTCTACGAGCAGTACTTC